This T cell receptor beta chain was identified during a study of cytomegalovirus exposure and HLA in healthy donors. Looking at the study overall: Membership in the Caucasian-associated ancestry cluster was found for around four fifths of around 380 genotyped donors. General study points: Serostatus for CMV was the only available immune exposure information. About 87% or about 30% of the time was how often most TCR beta V segments were productive, according to an earlier analysis.

The CDR3 is 15 amino acids. V dropped 6 bases and J dropped 5 bases, with 17 bases sitting between them. Germline V gene lookup returns CDR1 SGHRS and CDR2 YFSETQ. The PCR contained 60 Vbeta and 13 Jbeta primers. Measured with immunoSEQ multiplex PCR; TCRdb has only the in-frame clones, and not every one. The sample lists fewer than 150,000 clones; 75% to 90% were seen once. Details on this clone: The antigen remains undetermined.

The material sequenced was PBMCs. V gene TRBV5-1 combines with J gene TRBJ2-2, with a possible D match to TRBD2 (5 bases). This sequence was found in a woman aged 30 to 39 in good health and CMV-seropositive. This chain's CDR3 is CASNHGRGWTGELFF. CDR3 nucleotide sequence: TGCGCCAGCAACCATGGCCGGGGTTGGACCGGGGAGCTGTTTTTT.